The next 16 T cell receptor beta chains were all read from a single sample in a study of blood T cell repertoires in COVID-19. The assay was immunoSEQ multiplex PCR, and TCRdb's table has in-frame clones only and misses some. Here the sample spans roughly 320,000 clones, 85% to 90% being singletons. Material for sequencing was PBMCs or T cells enriched from blood (not recorded which). The source of these receptors is a man aged 25-45 years who had recovered from COVID-19.

The V and J genes are TRBV13 and TRBJ2-3; 8 bases are a match to TRBD2. Trimming at V came to 0 bases and at J to 1 base, leaving 0 bases not matched to a gene. CDR3 size: 15 residues. The germline V gene encodes CDR1 PRHDT and CDR2 FYEKMQ (reference sequence). The CDR3 protein is CASSLGTSGTDTQYF. The CDR3 DNA reads as TGTGCCAGCAGCTTAGGGACTAGCGGCACAGATACGCAGTATTTT.

This sequence joins TRBV27 and TRBJ2-7, with D maybe TRBD1 (6 bases). The germline V gene encodes CDR1 MNHEY and CDR2 SMNVEV (reference sequence). CDR3 size: 14 residues. Between the trimmed V and J ends, which lost 8 bases and 1 base, there was a span of 15 bases. The CDR3 region has the DNA TGTGCCAGCGGGCGACCAGGGGTTTCCTACGAGCAGTACTTC. Translation: CASGRPGVSYEQYF.

V and J are TRBV4-2 and TRBJ1-5; no firm D call. Germline V gene lookup returns CDR1 LGHNA and CDR2 YNFKEQ. The CDR3 consists of 15 residues. V lost 0 bases and J 3 bases, leaving 9 bases between the germline ends. The DNA of the CDR3 is TGTGCCAGCAGCCAAGATCCCCCCTACAATCAGCCCCAGCATTTT. Protein product: CASSQDPPYNQPQHF.

The V gene is TRBV5-1, the J gene TRBJ2-4; D perhaps matches TRBD2 (5 bases). This CDR3 has 14 amino acids. From germline, CDR1 is SGHRS and CDR2 YFSETQ. V was clipped by 3 bases and J by 5 bases, with 12 bases between them. This chain's CDR3 is CASSSGGGQNIQYF. The CDR3 DNA follows: TGCGCCAGCAGCTCTGGAGGCGGTCAAAACATTCAGTACTTC. Together with reference TRBV5-1 and TRBJ2-4, the CDR3 gives the full variable domain: KAGVTQTPRYLIKTRGQQVTLSCSPISGHRSVSWYQQTPGQGLQFLFEYFSETQRNKGNFPGRFSGRQFSNSRSEMNVSTLELGDSALYLCASSSGGGQNIQYFGAGTRLSVL.

This clone appeared a single time. The V gene is TRBV19, the J gene TRBJ1-3; D is undetermined. V shed 5 bases and J shed 7 bases, with 15 bases lying between them. The CDR3 sequence is 14 residues long. CDR1 is LNHDA, CDR2 SQIVND, per germline (reference sequence). The DNA for the CDR3 is TGTGCCAGTAGTCCTCCGGACCGGAGGAACACCATATATTTT. Encoded protein: CASSPPDRRNTIYF.

This clone occurred a few times. This sequence joins TRBV12-5 and TRBJ2-7; D might be TRBD1 (7 bases). Germline CDR1 and CDR2: LGHNT and FRNRAP. CDR3 length: 13 residues. The V and J ends lost 5 bases and 7 bases respectively, with 15 bases between them. The CDR3 DNA sequence: TGTGCTAGTGGTCAGGGGGGTCCCAGGGAGCAGTACTTC. Amino acids: CASGQGGPREQYF.

This chain uses TRBV30 with TRBJ1-2; 8 bases fit TRBD1. The CDR3 runs to 14 residues. With 5 bases clipped from V and 4 bases from J, the junction kept 9 bases outside the gene matches. From germline, CDR1 is GTSNPN and CDR2 SVGIG (reference sequence). Here the CDR3 DNA reads TGTGCCTGGGGACAGGGAATCGGTGGCTATGGCTACACCTTC. This translates into CAWGQGIGGYGYTF. Using reference TRBV30 and TRBJ1-2 for the parts outside the CDR3, the full variable domain is SQTIHQWPATLVQPVGSPLSLECTVEGTSNPNLYWYRQAAGRGLQLLFYSVGIGQISSEVPQNLSASRPQDRQFILSSKKLLLSDSGFYLCAWGQGIGGYGYTFGSGTRLTVV.

The V gene is TRBV6-1, the J gene TRBJ1-5; 9 bases line up with TRBD1. V gave up 4 bases and J gave up 6 bases; unmatched junction bases: 16. Germline V lookup: CDR1 MNHNS, CDR2 SASEGT. This CDR3 is built from 18 residues. The CDR3 loop reads CASSGRVGTGRRTQPQHF. The CDR3, as DNA: TGTGCCAGCAGTGGGAGAGTGGGGACAGGGCGTCGGACTCAGCCCCAGCATTTT.

In nucleotides, the CDR3 is TGTGCCATCGGACAGTCTAGCACAGATACGCAGTATTTT. Encoded protein: CAIGQSSTDTQYF. This chain uses TRBV10-3 with TRBJ2-3, with D perhaps matching TRBD1 (6 bases). CDR1 and CDR2 from the germline V gene are ENHRY and SYGVKD. V dropped 8 bases and J dropped 0 bases, with 9 bases sitting between them. CDR3 size: 13 residues.

This clone was counted a few times. This chain links TRBV23-1 with TRBJ2-1; TRBD1 agrees at 9 bases. TRBV23-1 belongs to the ORF category, with a function that is uncertain. There are 14 residues in the CDR3. J gave up 5 bases and V 2 bases, and 1 base lay outside the gene matches. The CDR3 is CASSQRDRDNEQFF. In nucleotides, the CDR3 is TGCGCCAGCAGTCAAAGGGACAGGGACAATGAGCAGTTCTTC.

The V gene is TRBV12-3 or TRBV12-4, the J gene TRBJ1-2, with TRBD1 as a possible D gene (6 bases). Trimming removed 4 bases at V and 4 bases at J, with 10 bases between. This CDR3 contains 13 residues. CDR3 protein: CASSSQGTYGYTF. CDR3 nucleotides: TGTGCCAGCAGTTCGCAGGGGACCTATGGCTACACCTTC.

This chain joins TRBV24-1 and TRBJ2-5; 7 positions match TRBD2. Germline V CDR1 and CDR2: KGHDR, SFDVKD. J was trimmed by 1 base and V by 4 bases; bases with no gene match: 17. CDR3 length: 19 residues. The CDR3 coding sequence is TGTGCCACCAGTGACACCGGGACTAACACCTTCAGGAGCCAAGAGACCCAGTACTTC. This translates into CATSDTGTNTFRSQETQYF.

CDR3 in DNA: TGTGCCAGAAGCTTTTCCCGGGACAGGGGGACATCTGAGCAGTTCTTC. The encoded protein is CARSFSRDRGTSEQFF. The chain has TRBV5-3 and TRBJ2-1; 11 bases are a match to TRBD1. TRBV5-3 is an ORF, and what it does is uncertain. The CDR3 runs to 16 residues. Trimming at V came to 2 bases and at J to 9 bases, leaving 10 bases not matched to a gene.

On this clone: Additional DNA sequences in this sample encode the identical CDR3. J is TRBJ1-2 and V is TRBV10-3; perhaps TRBD1 as D (5 bases). CDR3 length equals 13 residues. Trimming took off 3 bases at V and 5 bases at J, with 10 bases between the two ends. Per germline, CDR1 ENHRY and CDR2 SYGVKD. The chain's CDR3 is CAISEGRDYGYTF. The DNA of the CDR3 is TGTGCCATCAGTGAAGGCAGGGATTATGGCTACACCTTC.

The chain couples TRBV5-1 to TRBJ2-3, with D unclear. Per the germline V gene, CDR1 is SGHRS and CDR2 is YFSETQ. This CDR3 has 16 residues. V dropped 0 bases and J dropped 2 bases, with 13 bases sitting between them. The CDR3 here is CASSLGYSDNTDTQYF. The CDR3, as DNA: TGCGCCAGCAGCTTGGGATATTCAGACAACACAGATACGCAGTATTTT. Variable domain in full (rest from reference TRBV5-1 and TRBJ2-3): KAGVTQTPRYLIKTRGQQVTLSCSPISGHRSVSWYQQTPGQGLQFLFEYFSETQRNKGNFPGRFSGRQFSNSRSEMNVSTLELGDSALYLCASSLGYSDNTDTQYFGPGTRLTVL.

This chain connects TRBV28 to TRBJ2-7, with 9 positions matching TRBD1. The germline V gene has CDR1 MDHEN and CDR2 SYDVKM. The V gene end was trimmed by 6 bases and the J gene end by 1 base; junction bases not matched to a gene: 7. The CDR3 is 15 amino acids. CDR3 DNA: TGTGCCAGCAGGACACAGGGGGCTTATTCCTACGAGCAGTACTTC. Amino acids: CASRTQGAYSYEQYF.